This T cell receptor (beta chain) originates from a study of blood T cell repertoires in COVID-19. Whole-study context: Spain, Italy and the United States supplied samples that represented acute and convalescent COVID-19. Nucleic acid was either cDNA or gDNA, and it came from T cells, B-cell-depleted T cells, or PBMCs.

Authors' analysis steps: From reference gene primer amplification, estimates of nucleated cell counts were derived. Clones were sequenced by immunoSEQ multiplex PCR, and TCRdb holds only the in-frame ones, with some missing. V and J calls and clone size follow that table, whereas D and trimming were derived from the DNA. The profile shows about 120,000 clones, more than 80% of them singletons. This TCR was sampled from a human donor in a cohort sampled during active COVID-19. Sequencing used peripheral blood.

The CDR3 nucleotides are TGCGCCAGCAGCCAAGATAAATATCAGGGAACCTATGGCTACACCTTC. This encodes CASSQDKYQGTYGYTF. The chain couples TRBV4-3 to TRBJ1-2, with D possibly being TRBD1 (5 bases). The CDR3 has 16 residues. From germline, CDR1 is LGHNA and CDR2 YSLEER. Trimming stripped 0 bases from V and 4 bases from J, with 15 bases between.